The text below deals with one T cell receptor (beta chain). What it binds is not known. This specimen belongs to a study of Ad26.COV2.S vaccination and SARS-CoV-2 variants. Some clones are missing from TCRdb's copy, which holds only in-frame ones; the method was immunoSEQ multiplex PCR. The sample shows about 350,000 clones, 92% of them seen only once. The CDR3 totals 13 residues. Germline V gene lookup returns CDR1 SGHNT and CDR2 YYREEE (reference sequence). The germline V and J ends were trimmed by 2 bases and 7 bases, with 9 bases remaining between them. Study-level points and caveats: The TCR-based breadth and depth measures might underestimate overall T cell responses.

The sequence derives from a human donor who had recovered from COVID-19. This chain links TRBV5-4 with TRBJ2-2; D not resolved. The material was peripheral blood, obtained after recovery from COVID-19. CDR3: CASSFNGIGELFF. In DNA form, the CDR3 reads TGTGCCAGCAGCTTCAATGGAATCGGGGAGCTGTTTTTT.